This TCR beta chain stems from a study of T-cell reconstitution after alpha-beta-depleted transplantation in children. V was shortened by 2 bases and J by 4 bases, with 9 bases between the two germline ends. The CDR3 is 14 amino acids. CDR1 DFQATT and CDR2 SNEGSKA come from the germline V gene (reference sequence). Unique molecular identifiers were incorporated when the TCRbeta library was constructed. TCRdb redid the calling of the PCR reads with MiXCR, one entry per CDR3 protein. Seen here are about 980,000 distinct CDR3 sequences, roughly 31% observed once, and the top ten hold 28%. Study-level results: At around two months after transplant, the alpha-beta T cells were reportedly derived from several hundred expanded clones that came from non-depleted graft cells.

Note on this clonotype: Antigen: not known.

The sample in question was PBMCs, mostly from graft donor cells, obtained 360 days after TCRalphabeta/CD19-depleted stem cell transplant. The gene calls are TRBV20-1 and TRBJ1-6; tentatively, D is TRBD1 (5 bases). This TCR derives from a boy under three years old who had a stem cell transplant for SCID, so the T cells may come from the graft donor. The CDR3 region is CSARPGQYNSPLHF. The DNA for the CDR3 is TGCAGTGCTAGACCCGGACAATATAATTCACCCCTCCACTTT.